One and the same sample provided the 11 T cell receptor beta chains below, sequenced in a study of cytomegalovirus exposure and HLA in healthy donors. Vbeta (60) and Jbeta (13) primers were used in the PCR. The assay was immunoSEQ multiplex PCR, and TCRdb's table has in-frame clones only and misses some. This sample yields about 150,000 clones, of which 70% to 80% are seen a single time; roughly 4% belongs to the top ten. The sample comprised PBMCs. The receptors shown here come from a human donor in good health.

The CDR3 spells CAWREDSHSYEQYF. The CDR3, as DNA: TGTGCCTGGAGGGAGGACAGTCACTCCTACGAGCAGTACTTC. The chain recombines TRBV30 with TRBJ2-7; possible D gene TRBD1, 6 bases. The germline V and J ends were trimmed by 3 bases and 0 bases, with 12 bases remaining between them. CDR1 and CDR2 from the germline V gene are GTSNPN and SVGIG (reference sequence). The length of the CDR3 is 14 residues.

The rearrangement joins TRBV6-5 to TRBJ2-7; TRBD1 agrees at 7 bases. J was trimmed by 3 bases and V by 6 bases; bases with no gene match: 11. The CDR3 sequence is 15 residues long. Germline V CDR1 and CDR2: MNHEY, SVGAGI. CDR3 protein: CASSPGTAEIYEQYF. Written as DNA, the CDR3 is TGTGCCAGCAGCCCGGGGACAGCGGAGATCTACGAGCAGTACTTC.

The rearrangement uses TRBV5-4 and TRBJ1-3, with TRBD1 identical over 9 bases. The CDR3 contains 15 residues. V trimming: 8 bases; J trimming: 2 bases; junction bases outside the gene matches: 8. Germline V lookup: CDR1 SGHNT, CDR2 YYREEE (reference sequence). This CDR3 is CARTRQGGAGNTIYF. The CDR3 nucleotides are TGTGCCAGGACCCGACAGGGGGGGGCTGGAAACACCATATATTTT. Drawing the rest from reference TRBV5-4 and TRBJ1-3, the complete variable domain is ETGVTQSPTHLIKTRGQQVTLRCSSQSGHNTVSWYQQALGQGPQFIFQYYREEENGRGNFPPRFSGLQFPNYSSELNVNALELDDSALYLCARTRQGGAGNTIYFGEGSWLTVV.

This chain uses TRBV5-4 with TRBJ1-5, with TRBD1 as a possible D gene (6 bases). The V gene lost 4 bases and the J gene lost 3 bases, with 11 bases spanning the gap. Germline values: CDR1 SGHNT, CDR2 YYREEE (reference sequence). CDR3 length: 14 amino acids. The CDR3 DNA follows: TGTGCCAGCAGCAAGGACAGATCCAATCAGCCCCAGCATTTT. Its translation is CASSKDRSNQPQHF. Full variable domain (outside the CDR3, taken from reference TRBV5-4 and TRBJ1-5): ETGVTQSPTHLIKTRGQQVTLRCSSQSGHNTVSWYQQALGQGPQFIFQYYREEENGRGNFPPRFSGLQFPNYSSELNVNALELDDSALYLCASSKDRSNQPQHFGDGTRLSIL.

The V call is TRBV5-1, the J call TRBJ2-1, with TRBD1 as a possible D gene (6 bases). The CDR3 is 18 residues long. Germline V gives CDR1 SGHRS, CDR2 YFSETQ. Trimming took 0 bases from V and 6 from J, leaving 22 bases between them. Here the CDR3 DNA reads TGCGCCAGCAGCTTGGCCGGTGGAGTAGCAGGGGCGTTCAATGAGCAGTTCTTC. Translation gives CASSLAGGVAGAFNEQFF.

The genes are TRBV5-1 and TRBJ1-4; D gene unclear. Germline-derived CDR1 and CDR2 are SGHRS and YFSETQ. The CDR3 contains 13 residues. V was shortened by 1 base and J by 5 bases, with 6 bases between the two germline ends. For the CDR3, the DNA is TGCGCCAGCAGCTTGCTACGGAATGAAAAACTGTTTTTT. Translated: CASSLLRNEKLFF.

The table lists this clone with a few counts. V usage is TRBV6-1 and J usage is TRBJ1-1; the match to TRBD1 covers 11 bases. The CDR3 contains 14 residues. J gave up 6 bases and V 6 bases, and 6 bases lay outside the gene matches. The germline CDR1 and CDR2 sequences are MNHNS and SASEGT. The DNA of the CDR3 is TGTGCCAGCAGGGGGACAGGGGGGCGACCTGAAGCTTTCTTT. Its protein product is CASRGTGGRPEAFF.

This chain joins TRBV5-4 and TRBJ2-6, with 10 bases lining up with TRBD2. After removal of 4 bases from V and 4 bases from J, the junction contained 14 bases not matched to a gene. Germline CDR1 SGHNT, CDR2 YYREEE (reference sequence). This CDR3 is built from 19 residues. CDR3 DNA: TGTGCCAGCAGCCCCGTGCCTAGCGGGGGCCCGACCGGGGCCAACGTCCTGACTTTC. Translation: CASSPVPSGGPTGANVLTF.

The chain has TRBV5-1 and TRBJ2-5, with TRBD2 identical over 7 bases. The CDR3 has 18 residues. V trimming: 0 bases; J trimming: 5 bases; junction bases outside the gene matches: 16. Looked up from germline, CDR1 is SGHRS and CDR2 is YFSETQ. CDR3 nucleotides: TGCGCCAGCAGCTTGGATATAAACTCGGGACTATCAGGGGAGACCCAGTACTTC. Protein sequence: CASSLDINSGLSGETQYF.

The J gene is TRBJ2-2, the V gene TRBV6-8; D gene unclear. The V gene lost 0 bases and the J gene lost 0 bases, with 11 bases spanning the gap. The CDR3 totals 17 residues. CDR1 and CDR2 from the germline V gene are MNHGY and SAAAGT. Here the CDR3 DNA reads TGTGCCAGCAGTTACTCAGTGAGGTCCGCGAACACCGGGGAGCTGTTTTTT. The encoded protein is CASSYSVRSANTGELFF.

The chain combines TRBV29-1 with TRBJ1-5, with TRBD1 identical over 8 bases. Per germline, CDR1 SQVTM and CDR2 ANQGSEA. This CDR3 spans 13 amino acids. The CDR3 loop reads CSVQQGAGQPQHF. For the CDR3, the DNA is TGCAGTGTTCAGCAGGGGGCAGGACAGCCCCAGCATTTT.